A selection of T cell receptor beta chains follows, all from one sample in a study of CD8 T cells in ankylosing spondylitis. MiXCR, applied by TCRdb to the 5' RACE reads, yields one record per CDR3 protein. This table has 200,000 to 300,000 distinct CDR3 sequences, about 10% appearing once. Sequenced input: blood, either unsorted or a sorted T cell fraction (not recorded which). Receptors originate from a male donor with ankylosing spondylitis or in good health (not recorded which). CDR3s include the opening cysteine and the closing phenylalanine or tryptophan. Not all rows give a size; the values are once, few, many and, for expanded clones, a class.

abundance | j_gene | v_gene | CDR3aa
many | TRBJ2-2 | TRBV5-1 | CASSLSGPGELFF
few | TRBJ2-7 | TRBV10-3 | CAISAGTDEQYF
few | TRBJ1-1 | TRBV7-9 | CASSLAGWTEAFF
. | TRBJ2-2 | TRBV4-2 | CASSQDRGGAGELFF
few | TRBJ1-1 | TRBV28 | CASSFEKGAGTEAFF
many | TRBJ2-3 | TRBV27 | CASSLYPGASTDTQYF
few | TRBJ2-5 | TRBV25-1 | CASSEYTTGGRETQYF
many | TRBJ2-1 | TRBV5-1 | CASSWGPGGTNNEQFF
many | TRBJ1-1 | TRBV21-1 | CASGDLPRVNTEAFF
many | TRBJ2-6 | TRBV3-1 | CASSVGDSPSGANVLTF
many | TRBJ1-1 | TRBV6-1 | CASSQTTGLRNTEAFF
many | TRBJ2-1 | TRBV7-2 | CASSPSGRAYNEQFF
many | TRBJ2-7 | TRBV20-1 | CSARGETVIYEQYF
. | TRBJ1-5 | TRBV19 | CASSVFGTTNQPQHF
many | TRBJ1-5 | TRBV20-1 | CSARRTGGNDQPQHF
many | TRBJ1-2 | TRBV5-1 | CASSFGTLHYGYTF
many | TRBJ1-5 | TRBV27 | CASSWTGGQPQHF
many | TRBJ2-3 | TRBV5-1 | CASSPGHPSTDTQYF
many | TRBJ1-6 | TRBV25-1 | CASSEYPPNSPLHF
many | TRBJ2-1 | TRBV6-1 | CASGEGQSYEQFF
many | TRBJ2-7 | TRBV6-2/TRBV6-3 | CASRTGLAGGFYEQYF
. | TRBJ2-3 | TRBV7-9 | CASSLARGAPDTQYF
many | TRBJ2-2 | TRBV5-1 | CASSNYYSLPGTGELFF
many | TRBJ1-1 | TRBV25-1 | CASSHGPSGAFF
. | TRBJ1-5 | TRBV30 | CAWSVQGHQPQHF
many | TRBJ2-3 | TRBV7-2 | CASSFPAGGTDTQYF
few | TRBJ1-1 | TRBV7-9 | CASSLEGQTNTEAFF
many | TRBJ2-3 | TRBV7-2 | CASSALSGAVTDTQYF
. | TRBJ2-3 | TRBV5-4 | CASSPATVSTDTQYF
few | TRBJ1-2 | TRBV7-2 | CASSLEGGPALGYTF
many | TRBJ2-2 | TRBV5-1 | CASSLYVGTGELFF
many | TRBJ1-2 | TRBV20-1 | CSARGGQASNF
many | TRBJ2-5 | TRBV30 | CAWDGLVAEETQYF
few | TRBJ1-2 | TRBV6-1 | CASSPPGGEYYGYTF
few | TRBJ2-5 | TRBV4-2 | CASSFVPKGETQYF
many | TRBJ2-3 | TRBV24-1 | CATSESGRTDTQYF
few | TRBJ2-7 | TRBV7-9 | CASSLNTGGNEQYF
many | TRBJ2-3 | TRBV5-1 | CASSLGEGVSTDTQYF
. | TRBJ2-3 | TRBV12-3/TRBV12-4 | CASSPPERSTDTQYF
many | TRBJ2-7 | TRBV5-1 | CASSRDSAYEQYF
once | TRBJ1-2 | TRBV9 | CASSAGTAASINYGYTF
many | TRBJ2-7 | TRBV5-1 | CASSSGSGGLSSYEQYF
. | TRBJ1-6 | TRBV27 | CASSLSGDWGWTPLHF
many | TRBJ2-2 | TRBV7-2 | CASGLEVGGELFF
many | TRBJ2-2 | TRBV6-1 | CASRSDITGELFF
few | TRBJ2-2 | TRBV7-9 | CASSSGLAGNTGELFF
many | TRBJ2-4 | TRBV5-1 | CASSPIPGKDIQYF
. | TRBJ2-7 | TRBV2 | CASSLRTSGNSEQYF
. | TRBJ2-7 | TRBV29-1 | CSVEWGGSYEQYF
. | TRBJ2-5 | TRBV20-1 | CSARDPLAGLGRETQYF
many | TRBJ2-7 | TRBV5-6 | CASSPDRGVNEQYF
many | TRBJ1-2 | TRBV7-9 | CASSQPATGSDGYTF
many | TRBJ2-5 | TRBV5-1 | CASSWGPDAAETQYF
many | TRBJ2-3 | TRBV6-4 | CASSDSRGTDTQYF